The 27 T cell receptor beta chains given below trace back to one sample, sequenced in a study of sequential checkpoint blockade in melanoma. Here immunoSEQ multiplex PCR was the method, and the copy in TCRdb shows in-frame clones only, minus some. The sample shows some 3,200 clones, under 20% of them seen only once. Regarding treatment: randomized to nivolumab then ipilimumab (arm A) or the reverse (arm B). The sequencing used tumor tissue (inferred from file names), collected from a patient given nivolumab and ipilimumab in sequence. Source of these receptors: a human donor with melanoma.

The chain recombines TRBV10-2 with TRBJ1-1; TRBD1 matches 7 bases. Germline V gene lookup returns CDR1 WSHSY and CDR2 SAAADI. J gave up 4 bases and V 6 bases, and 5 bases lay outside the gene matches. The CDR3 spans 13 residues. The CDR3 nucleotides are TGCGCCAGCAGGCAGGGGGAAGTCACTGAAGCTTTCTTT. As protein: CASRQGEVTEAFF.

This clone has only a few counts. This chain joins TRBV6-8 and TRBJ2-2, with TRBD1 matching over 10 bases. Germline trimming cut 5 bases from V and 3 bases from J; bases unmatched to any gene: 3. Germline V gives CDR1 MNHGY, CDR2 SAAAGT. This CDR3 is built from 15 residues. Here the CDR3 DNA reads TGTGCCAGCAGTGCCGGGACAGGGGACACCGGGGAGCTGTTTTTT. Its protein product is CASSAGTGDTGELFF.

The V call is TRBV19, the J call TRBJ2-6, with D possibly being TRBD1 (6 bases). V was trimmed by 4 bases and J by 4 bases, leaving 14 bases between them. CDR1 and CDR2 (germline): LNHDA, SQIVND (reference sequence). The CDR3 loop spans 16 amino acids. CDR3 sequence (DNA): TGTGCCAGTAGTACGGACAGCTCATCCGGGGCCAACGTCCTGACTTTC. The encoded protein is CASSTDSSSGANVLTF.

This clone was seen a few times. The genes are TRBV28 and TRBJ1-4; the match to TRBD1 covers 7 bases. The CDR3 spans 14 residues. Per germline, CDR1 MDHEN and CDR2 SYDVKM. With 6 bases clipped from V and 6 bases from J, the junction kept 7 bases outside the gene matches. The CDR3 nucleotides read TGTGCCAGCAGCCCAGGGGGGTCCGATGAAAAACTGTTTTTT. It specifies CASSPGGSDEKLFF.

The chain joins TRBV18 to TRBJ1-5; perhaps TRBD1 as D (5 bases). This CDR3 comprises 17 residues. The V end lost 3 bases, the J end lost 4 bases, and 19 bases lay between the germline ends. Germline CDR1 reads KGHSH; CDR2 reads LQKENI. CDR3 bases: TGTGCCAGCTCACCTTCGTCGCCCGGGACGGGGAATCAGCCCCAGCATTTT. Protein: CASSPSSPGTGNQPQHF.

The chain couples TRBV18 to TRBJ2-5; a weak D match, TRBD2 (5 bases). CDR1 and CDR2 (germline): KGHSH, LQKENI. Deletions cut 7 bases from V and 5 bases from J, with 14 bases between. This CDR3 is 13 amino acids long. The CDR3 DNA follows: TGTGCCAGCTTAAGGGAGACCCAGGAGACCCAGTACTTC. Translating it yields CASLRETQETQYF.

This clone was counted ten times or more. The V call is TRBV11-3, the J call TRBJ2-7; perhaps TRBD2 as D (5 bases). CDR3 size: 16 residues. Between the trimmed V and J ends, which lost 4 bases and 0 bases, there was a span of 16 bases. Germline lookup yields CDR1 SGHNT and CDR2 YENEEA. For the CDR3, the DNA is TGTGCCAGCAGCTCCCCGGACTCCGACTACTCCTACGAGCAGTACTTC. As protein: CASSSPDSDYSYEQYF.

The chain recombines TRBV5-1 with TRBJ1-1, with D tentatively TRBD1 (6 bases). Germline V gene data show CDR1 as SGHRS and CDR2 as YFSETQ. Trimming removed 3 bases from V and 1 base from J, with 10 bases in between. The CDR3 spans 14 residues. CDR3 sequence: CASSSQGANTEAFF. The CDR3 coding sequence is TGCGCCAGCAGCTCACAGGGAGCGAACACTGAAGCTTTCTTT.

This clone is deemed medium-sized. The chain is built from TRBV1 and TRBJ2-1; the D call of TRBD2 is as the table states it, not checked on the DNA. TRBV1 is assigned pseudogene status. This CDR3 is built from 15 residues. The CDR3 DNA is TGCGCCAGCAGCCATAGCGGGGGGACCTACAATGAGCAGTTCTTC. Its translation is CASSHSGGTYNEQFF.

By share, this clone counts as large (0.1 to 1%). The chain links TRBV6-8 to TRBJ1-4; D gene uncertain. There are 13 residues in the CDR3. Germline assignment: CDR1 MNHGY and CDR2 SAAAGT. The V and J ends lost 5 bases and 4 bases respectively, with 8 bases between them. Here the CDR3 reads CASSRTDNEKLFF. The CDR3 region has the DNA TGTGCCAGCAGTCGTACGGATAATGAAAAACTGTTTTTT.

The chain's CDR3 is CASTLGLNTEAFF. The CDR3 DNA sequence: TGTGCCAGTACCCTAGGCCTGAACACTGAAGCTTTCTTT. The V gene is TRBV19, the J gene TRBJ1-1; no clear D. The CDR3 sequence is 13 residues long. Germline CDR1 LNHDA, CDR2 SQIVND (reference sequence). V was clipped by 7 bases and J by 0 bases, with 9 bases between them. Full variable domain (outside the CDR3, taken from reference TRBV19 and TRBJ1-1): DGGITQSPKYLFRKEGQNVTLSCEQNLNHDAMYWYRQDPGQGLRLIYYSQIVNDFQKGDIAEGYSVSREKKESFPLTVTSAQKNPTAFYLCASTLGLNTEAFFGQGTRLTVV.

This clone occurred a few times. This chain connects TRBV6-8 to TRBJ2-6; D might be TRBD1 (5 bases). Between the trimmed V and J ends, which lost 5 bases and 4 bases, there was a span of 15 bases. This CDR3 has 16 amino acids. CDR1 and CDR2 (germline): MNHGY, SAAAGT. CDR3 nucleotide sequence: TGTGCCAGCAGTGATAGTAGGGGATCAGGGGCCAACGTCCTGACTTTC. Amino acid sequence: CASSDSRGSGANVLTF.

The chain is built from TRBV16 and TRBJ2-1; D remains unclear. Deletions cut 3 bases from V and 0 bases from J, with 12 bases between. CDR3 length: 16 amino acids. Germline CDR1 and CDR2: KGHSY and FQNENV. The CDR3 DNA reads TGTGCCAGCAGCCAGAGAGTCAAAAGCTCCTACAATGAGCAGTTCTTC. This sequence encodes CASSQRVKSSYNEQFF. The whole variable domain, remainder taken from reference TRBV16 and TRBJ2-1, is GEEVAQTPKHLVRGEGQKAKLYCAPIKGHSYVFWYQQVLKNEFKFLISFQNENVFDETGMPKERFSAKCLPNSPCSLEIQATKLEDSAVYFCASSQRVKSSYNEQFFGPGTRLTVL.

The chain has TRBV5-1 and TRBJ2-1, with 8 bases fitting TRBD2. This CDR3 has 16 amino acids. V trimming: 4 bases; J trimming: 2 bases; junction bases outside the gene matches: 8. The V gene's germline CDR1 is SGHRS and CDR2 YFSETQ. CDR3 sequence reads: CASSLTSAWTYNEQFF. Written as DNA, the CDR3 is TGCGCCAGCAGCCTGACTAGCGCCTGGACCTACAATGAGCAGTTCTTC.

J is TRBJ1-4 and V is TRBV6-8; no clear D. The CDR3 covers 15 residues. CDR1 is MNHGY and CDR2 is SAAAGT in the germline V gene. V lost 7 bases and J lost 4, with 16 bases in between. This CDR3 reads CASKRTQALNEKLFF. CDR3 nucleotide sequence: TGTGCCAGCAAACGAACTCAGGCTCTTAATGAAAAACTGTTTTTT.

This clone is labeled as medium-sized (0.01 to 0.1%). V and J are TRBV6-8 and TRBJ1-2, with D possibly TRBD1 on 6 matching bases. The CDR3 is made up of 16 amino acids. The V end was cut by 4 bases, the J end by 5 bases, with 20 bases between. Germline V lookup: CDR1 MNHGY, CDR2 SAAAGT. CDR3 in amino acids: CASSSLEQGGGYGYTF. DNA of the CDR3: TGTGCCAGCAGTTCCTTGGAACAGGGTGGGGGGTATGGCTACACCTTC.

This clone is deemed medium-sized. This sequence joins TRBV11-3 and TRBJ1-4; 11 bases align to TRBD1. CDR1 is SGHNT and CDR2 is YENEEA in the germline V gene. This CDR3 has 15 residues. Trimming at V came to 6 bases and at J to 8 bases, leaving 8 bases not matched to a gene. The CDR3 loop reads CASSPWTGGGEKLFF. Here the CDR3 DNA reads TGTGCCAGCAGTCCATGGACAGGGGGCGGGGAAAAACTGTTTTTT.

This clone is labeled large. The chain recombines TRBV23-1 with TRBJ1-2; 8 positions agree with TRBD1. TRBV23-1 is flagged as an ORF with uncertain function. J was trimmed by 8 bases and V by 6 bases; bases with no gene match: 8. The CDR3 has 13 residues. This CDR3 reads CASSLAGGWGYTF. Here the CDR3 DNA reads TGCGCCAGCAGCTTGGCAGGGGGCTGGGGCTACACCTTC.

The V and J genes are TRBV19 and TRBJ1-2, with 7 bases that match TRBD1. V gave up 7 bases and J gave up 4 bases; unmatched junction bases: 9. CDR3 length equals 14 residues. CDR1 is LNHDA and CDR2 is SQIVND in the germline V gene (reference sequence). The CDR3, as DNA: TGTGCCAGTAATCCCCAACCAGGGGGCTATGGCTACACCTTC. It codes for CASNPQPGGYGYTF. The full variable domain, in which reference TRBV19 and TRBJ1-2 provide the parts outside the CDR3, is DGGITQSPKYLFRKEGQNVTLSCEQNLNHDAMYWYRQDPGQGLRLIYYSQIVNDFQKGDIAEGYSVSREKKESFPLTVTSAQKNPTAFYLCASNPQPGGYGYTFGSGTRLTVV.

This clone is termed medium-sized. The CDR3 here is CASSFKHLGNTEAFF. In DNA form, the CDR3 reads TGTGCCAGCAGCTTCAAGCACCTGGGGAACACTGAAGCTTTCTTT. The chain links TRBV11-3 to TRBJ1-1; D is unclear. Deletions cut 3 bases from V and 1 base from J, with 12 bases between. This CDR3 contains 15 residues. From germline, CDR1 is SGHNT and CDR2 YENEEA.

This clone was picked up a small number of times. The V gene is TRBV11-3, the J gene TRBJ2-1; 7 nucleotides agree with TRBD2. Germline assignment: CDR1 SGHNT and CDR2 YENEEA. V lost 3 bases and J lost 3; bases outside the gene matches: 8. The CDR3 sequence is 16 residues long. CDR3 bases: TGTGCCAGCAGCTTGGGTGGGGGGGTTTACTACAATGAGCAGTTCTTC. Translation gives CASSLGGGVYYNEQFF.

This clone was seen a handful of times. This chain joins TRBV6-8 and TRBJ1-1; a weak D match, TRBD1 (6 bases). This CDR3 spans 14 amino acids. The germline gives CDR1 MNHGY, CDR2 SAAAGT. Trimming took 0 bases from V and 1 from J, leaving 6 bases between them. The CDR3 DNA sequence: TGTGCCAGCAGTTACTCAGGGGGGAACACTGAAGCTTTCTTT. The encoded protein is CASSYSGGNTEAFF.

This clone is termed medium-sized. The CDR3, as DNA: TGTGCCAGCGGCGACAGGGGATCCGGGACCGGGGAGCTGTTTTTT. This codes for CASGDRGSGTGELFF. This chain joins TRBV6-8 and TRBJ2-2, with 8 bases matching TRBD1. Per germline, CDR1 MNHGY and CDR2 SAAAGT. The V segment lost 8 bases and the J segment 5 bases; nucleotides outside the gene matches: 10. The CDR3 loop spans 15 amino acids.

The table lists this clone with many counts. The chain joins TRBV11-3 to TRBJ2-5; D assignment may be TRBD1 or TRBD2 (5 bases each). Deletions cut 2 bases from V and 1 base from J, with 11 bases between. Germline V gives CDR1 SGHNT, CDR2 YENEEA. The CDR3 consists of 15 residues. Written as DNA, the CDR3 is TGTGCCAGCAGCTTAACGGGACGGATCCAAGAGACCCAGTACTTC. Translated, it gives CASSLTGRIQETQYF.

This clone was counted at least ten times. This chain joins TRBV11-3 and TRBJ1-2, with 8 bases fitting TRBD1. The V segment lost 3 bases and the J segment 4 bases; nucleotides outside the gene matches: 7. Germline-derived CDR1 and CDR2 are SGHNT and YENEEA. The CDR3 is made up of 15 amino acids. Here the CDR3 reads CASSLSGGVGYGYTF. CDR3 DNA: TGTGCCAGCAGCTTGTCAGGGGGCGTCGGCTATGGCTACACCTTC. Together with reference TRBV11-3 and TRBJ1-2, the CDR3 gives the full variable domain: EAGVVQSPRYKIIEKKQPVAFWCNPISGHNTLYWYLQNLGQGPELLIRYENEEAVDDSQLPKDRFSAERLKGVDSTLKIQPAELGDSAVYLCASSLSGGVGYGYTFGSGTRLTVV.

This clone came up many times. This specimen includes other DNA sequences encoding the same CDR3. This chain uses TRBV11-3 with TRBJ2-3; a weak D match, TRBD1 (5 bases). The CDR3 is 14 amino acids. V was pared by 5 bases and J by 2 bases, with 11 bases between. The germline V gene encodes CDR1 SGHNT and CDR2 YENEEA. Here the CDR3 reads CASSLQGSTDTQYF. Here the CDR3 DNA reads TGTGCCAGCAGCCTTCAGGGATCCACAGATACGCAGTATTTT.

This clone rates as medium-sized (0.01 to 0.1%). V usage is TRBV28 and J usage is TRBJ2-7; D remains ambiguous. The CDR3 loop spans 12 amino acids. Trimming pared 8 bases from V and 4 bases from J, leaving 12 bases between. Germline assignment: CDR1 MDHEN and CDR2 SYDVKM. The CDR3 is CASSPLGYEQYF. The CDR3 coding sequence is TGTGCCAGCTCTCCCTTGGGTTACGAGCAGTACTTC.